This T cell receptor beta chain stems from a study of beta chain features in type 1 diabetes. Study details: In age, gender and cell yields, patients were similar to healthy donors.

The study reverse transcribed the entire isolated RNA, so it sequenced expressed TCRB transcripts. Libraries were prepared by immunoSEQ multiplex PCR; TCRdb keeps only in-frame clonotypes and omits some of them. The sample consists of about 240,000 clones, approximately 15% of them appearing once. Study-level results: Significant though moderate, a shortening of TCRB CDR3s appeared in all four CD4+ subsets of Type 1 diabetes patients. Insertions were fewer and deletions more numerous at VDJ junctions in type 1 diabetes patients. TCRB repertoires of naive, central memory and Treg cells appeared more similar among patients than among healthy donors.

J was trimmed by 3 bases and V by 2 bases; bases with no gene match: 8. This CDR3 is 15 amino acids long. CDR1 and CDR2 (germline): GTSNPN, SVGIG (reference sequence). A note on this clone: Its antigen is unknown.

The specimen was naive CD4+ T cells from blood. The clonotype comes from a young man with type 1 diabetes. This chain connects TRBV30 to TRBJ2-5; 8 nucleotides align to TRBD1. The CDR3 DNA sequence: TGTGCCTGGAGTCCATACCTGGACAGGGAAGAGACCCAGTACTTC. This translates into CAWSPYLDREETQYF.